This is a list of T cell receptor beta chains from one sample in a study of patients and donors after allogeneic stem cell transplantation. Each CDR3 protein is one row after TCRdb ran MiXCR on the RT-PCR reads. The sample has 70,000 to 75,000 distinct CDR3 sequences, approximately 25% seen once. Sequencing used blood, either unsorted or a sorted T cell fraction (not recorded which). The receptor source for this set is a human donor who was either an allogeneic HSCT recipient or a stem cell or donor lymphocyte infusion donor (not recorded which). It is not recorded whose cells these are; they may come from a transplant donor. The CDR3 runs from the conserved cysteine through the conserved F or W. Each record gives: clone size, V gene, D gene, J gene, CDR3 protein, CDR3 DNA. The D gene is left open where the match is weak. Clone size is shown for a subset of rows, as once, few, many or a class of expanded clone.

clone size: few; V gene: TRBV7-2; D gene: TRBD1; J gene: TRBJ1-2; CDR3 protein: CASSITGDYGYTF; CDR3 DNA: TGTGCCAGCAGTATTACAGGGGATTATGGCTACACCTTC
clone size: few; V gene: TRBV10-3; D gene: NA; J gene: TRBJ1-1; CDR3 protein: CAMRGTTEAFF; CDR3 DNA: TGTGCCATGCGGGGAACAACTGAAGCTTTCTTT
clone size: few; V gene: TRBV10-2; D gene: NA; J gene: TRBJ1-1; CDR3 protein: CASNQPRAFF; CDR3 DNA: TGCGCCAGCAACCAGCCCCGAGCTTTCTTT
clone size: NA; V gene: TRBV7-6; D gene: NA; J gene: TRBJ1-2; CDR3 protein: CASSLGHNNYGYTF; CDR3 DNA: TGTGCCAGCAGCTTAGGGCACAATAACTATGGCTACACCTTC
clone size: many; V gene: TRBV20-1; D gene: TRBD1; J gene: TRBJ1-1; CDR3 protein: CSAPGQGGTEAFF; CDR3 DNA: TGCAGTGCCCCCGGACAGGGCGGCACTGAAGCTTTCTTT
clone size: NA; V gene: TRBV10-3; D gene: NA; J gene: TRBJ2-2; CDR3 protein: CATLPGGWTGELFF; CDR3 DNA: TGTGCCACCCTGCCCGGGGGCTGGACCGGGGAGCTGTTTTTT
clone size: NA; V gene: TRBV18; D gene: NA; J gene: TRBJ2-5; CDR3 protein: CASSPSGETQYF; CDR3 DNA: TGTGCCAGCTCACCGTCGGGGGAGACCCAGTACTTC
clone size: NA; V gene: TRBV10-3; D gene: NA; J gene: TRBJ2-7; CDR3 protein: CAIRTPNSYEQYF; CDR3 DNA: TGTGCCATCAGAACCCCGAACTCCTACGAGCAGTACTTC
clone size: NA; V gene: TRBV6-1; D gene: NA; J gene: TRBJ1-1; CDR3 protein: CASSPRTGRIEAFF; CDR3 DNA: TGTGCCAGCAGTCCCCGGACTGGACGGATTGAAGCTTTCTTT
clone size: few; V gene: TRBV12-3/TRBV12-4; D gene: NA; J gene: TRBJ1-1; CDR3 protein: CASRDGGNTEAFF; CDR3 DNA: TGTGCCAGCAGAGACGGGGGGAACACTGAAGCTTTCTTT
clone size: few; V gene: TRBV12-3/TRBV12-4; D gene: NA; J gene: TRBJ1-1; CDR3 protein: CASEGPRNTEAFF; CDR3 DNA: TGTGCCTCCGAGGGGCCGAGAAACACTGAAGCTTTCTTT
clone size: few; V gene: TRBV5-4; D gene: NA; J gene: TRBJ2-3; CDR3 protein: CASRGGTDTQYF; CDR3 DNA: TGTGCCAGCAGGGGGGGCACAGATACGCAGTATTTT
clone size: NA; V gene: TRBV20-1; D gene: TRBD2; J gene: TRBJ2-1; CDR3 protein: CSAINPSGRDYNEQFF; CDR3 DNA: TGCAGTGCTATTAACCCGAGCGGGAGGGACTACAATGAGCAGTTCTTC
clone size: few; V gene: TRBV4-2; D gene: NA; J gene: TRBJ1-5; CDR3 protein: CASSQDKEYQPQHF; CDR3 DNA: TGTGCCAGCAGCCAAGATAAGGAGTATCAGCCCCAGCATTTT
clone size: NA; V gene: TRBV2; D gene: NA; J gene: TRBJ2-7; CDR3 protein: CASSPRVYEQYF; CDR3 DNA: TGTGCCAGCAGCCCGAGAGTTTACGAGCAGTACTTC
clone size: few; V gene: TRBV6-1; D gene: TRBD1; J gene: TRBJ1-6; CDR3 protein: CASNEQGRRSPLHF; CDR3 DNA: TGTGCCAGCAACGAACAGGGGCGTCGTTCACCCCTCCACTTT
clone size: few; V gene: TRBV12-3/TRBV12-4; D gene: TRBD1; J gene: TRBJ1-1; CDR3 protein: CASSSGQGLSTEAFF; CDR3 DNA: TGTGCCAGCAGTTCTGGACAGGGGCTTAGCACTGAAGCTTTCTTT
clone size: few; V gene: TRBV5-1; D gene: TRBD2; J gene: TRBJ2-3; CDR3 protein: CASAGGLADTDTQYF; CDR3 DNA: TGCGCCAGCGCTGGAGGACTAGCGGACACAGATACGCAGTATTTT
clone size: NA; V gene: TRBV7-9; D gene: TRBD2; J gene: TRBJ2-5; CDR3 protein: CASSLTSGRVVETQYF; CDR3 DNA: TGTGCCAGCAGCTTGACTAGCGGGAGGGTTGTAGAGACCCAGTACTTC
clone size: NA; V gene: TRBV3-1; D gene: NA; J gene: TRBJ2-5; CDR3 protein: CASSQSQYPGPQYF; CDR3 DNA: TGTGCCAGCAGCCAATCCCAGTATCCAGGGCCCCAGTACTTC